This is a list of T cell receptor beta chains from one sample in a study of cytomegalovirus exposure and HLA in healthy donors. Assay used: immunoSEQ multiplex PCR; TCRdb lists only in-frame clones, some missing. Its clone listing holds roughly 53,000 clones. Sequencing was performed on PBMCs. These receptors originate from a female donor in good health and CMV-seronegative. CDR3s include the opening cysteine and the closing phenylalanine or tryptophan. A D gene is named only where the DNA matches it firmly.

len	v_gene	j_gene	d_gene	CDR3aa	CDR3nt
15	TRBV11-3	TRBJ2-7	NA	CASSRRDILSYEQYF	TGTGCCAGCAGCCGACGGGACATCCTCTCCTACGAGCAGTACTTC
15	TRBV19	TRBJ1-1	NA	CASSADQGMNTEDFF	TGTGCCAGTTCAGCGGATCAAGGTATGAACACTGAAGATTTCTTT
14	TRBV5-1	TRBJ1-1	TRBD1	CASSLASRGTEAFF	TGCGCCAGCAGCTTGGCCAGCAGGGGGACTGAAGCTTTCTTT
14	TRBV13	TRBJ2-7	TRBD1	CASSSSGQGDEQYF	TGTGCCAGCAGCTCGTCGGGACAGGGAGACGAGCAGTACTTC
15	TRBV7-9	TRBJ1-3	NA	CASFDTVWSGNTIYF	TGTGCCAGCTTCGACACGGTTTGGTCTGGAAACACCATATATTTT
13	TRBV18	TRBJ2-7	TRBD1	CASSPGQLYEQYF	TGTGCCAGCTCACCGGGACAGCTCTACGAGCAGTACTTC
12	TRBV11-3	TRBJ1-1	NA	CASSLRADEAFF	TGTGCCAGCAGCTTACGAGCGGATGAAGCTTTCTTT
14	TRBV6-6	TRBJ1-1	TRBD1	CASTPGQENTEAFF	TGTGCCAGCACTCCGGGACAGGAGAACACTGAAGCTTTCTTT
16	TRBV19	TRBJ2-5	TRBD1	CASSGGTGQSWETQYF	TGTGCCAGTAGTGGAGGGACAGGTCAAAGCTGGGAGACCCAGTACTTC
16	TRBV7-2	TRBJ1-4	TRBD1	CASSPLSDRGHEKLFF	TGTGCCAGCAGCCCCTTATCTGACAGGGGGCATGAAAAACTGTTTTTT
16	TRBV5-1	TRBJ2-7	TRBD2	CASSWGLAGATYEQYF	TGCGCCAGCAGCTGGGGATTAGCGGGAGCGACCTACGAGCAGTACTTC
15	TRBV7-2	TRBJ2-7	TRBD1	CASSRGQAGKGEQYF	TGTGCCAGCAGCCGGGGACAGGCTGGAAAGGGGGAGCAGTACTTC
16	TRBV11-2	TRBJ1-1	TRBD1	CASSLGQGLLGTEAFF	TGTGCCAGCAGCCTGGGACAGGGGTTGTTAGGCACTGAAGCTTTCTTT
15	TRBV7-6	TRBJ2-7	TRBD1	CASSLGQGPAYEQYF	TGTGCCAGCAGCTTAGGACAGGGACCAGCCTACGAGCAGTACTTC
17	TRBV14	TRBJ1-1	NA	CASSQRRSKARNTEAFF	TGTGCCAGCAGCCAAAGACGGAGCAAGGCTAGGAACACTGAAGCTTTCTTT
15	TRBV5-1	TRBJ1-2	NA	CASSLEAGTNYGYTF	TGCGCCAGCAGCTTGGAGGCAGGCACTAACTATGGCTACACCTTC
13	TRBV2	TRBJ1-5	TRBD1	CASRGQAQEPQHF	TGTGCCAGCAGGGGACAGGCTCAGGAGCCCCAGCATTTT
17	TRBV4-3	TRBJ2-6	TRBD1	CASSQDDRGAGANVLTF	TGCGCCAGCAGCCAAGACGACAGGGGCGCTGGGGCCAACGTCCTGACTTTC
14	TRBV6-1	TRBJ1-1	TRBD1	CASRAGTANTEAFF	TGTGCCAGCAGGGCCGGGACAGCCAACACTGAAGCTTTCTTT
14	TRBV19	TRBJ2-3	NA	CASSMFPSTDTQYF	TGTGCCAGTAGTATGTTTCCGAGCACAGATACGCAGTATTTT
14	TRBV13	TRBJ2-7	NA	CASSVLYSSSEQYF	TGTGCCAGCAGCGTCCTGTATAGCAGTTCCGAGCAGTACTTC
15	TRBV29-1	TRBJ2-5	TRBD2	CSVKDGRAKQENQYF	TGCAGCGTTAAGGACGGGAGGGCGAAACAAGAGAACCAGTACTTC
17	TRBV18	TRBJ2-7	TRBD2	CASSPPTGLAGNYEQYF	TGTGCCAGCTCACCACCCACCGGACTAGCGGGTAATTACGAGCAGTACTTC
14	TRBV19	TRBJ1-2	TRBD1	CASGARQGRDGYTF	TGTGCCAGTGGAGCAAGACAGGGACGGGATGGCTACACCTTC
13	TRBV18	TRBJ1-1	NA	CASSLAGDTEAFF	TGTGCCAGCTCCCTAGCGGGGGACACTGAAGCTTTCTTT
13	TRBV7-2	TRBJ1-2	TRBD1	CASSRQGLYGYTF	TGTGCCAGCAGCCGACAGGGACTCTATGGCTACACCTTC
15	TRBV27	TRBJ2-3	TRBD1	CASSLSLRGRDTQYF	TGTGCCAGCAGTTTATCGTTAAGGGGGCGAGATACGCAGTATTTT
14	TRBV2	TRBJ1-3	NA	CASRGWIAGNTIYF	TGTGCCAGTCGGGGGTGGATCGCCGGAAACACCATATATTTT
14	TRBV6-5	TRBJ1-6	TRBD1	CASTKGQRNSPLHF	TGTGCCAGCACAAAGGGACAGCGAAATTCACCCCTCCACTTT
16	TRBV7-9	TRBJ2-1	TRBD2	CASSASSGSSYNEQFF	TGTGCCAGCAGCGCCAGTAGCGGGAGCTCCTACAATGAGCAGTTCTTC
16	TRBV5-1	TRBJ2-3	TRBD2	CASSLGSGRALDTQYF	TGCGCCAGCAGCTTAGGTAGCGGGAGGGCCCTCGATACGCAGTATTTT
12	TRBV30	TRBJ2-7	NA	CAWSRGGYEQYF	TGTGCCTGGAGTAGGGGGGGGTACGAGCAGTACTTC
13	TRBV6-1	TRBJ2-1	NA	CASSERTHNEQFF	TGTGCCAGCAGTGAAAGGACTCACAATGAGCAGTTCTTC
15	TRBV6-5	TRBJ1-1	NA	CASSYSRTENTEAFF	TGTGCCAGCAGTTACTCTCGGACAGAGAACACTGAAGCTTTCTTT
16	TRBV27	TRBJ2-7	TRBD1	CASSSTGGGLTYEQYF	TGTGCCAGCAGCTCAACAGGGGGCGGCCTGACCTACGAGCAGTACTTC
18	TRBV18	TRBJ1-6	TRBD1	CASSPDWGTGKLRSPLHF	TGTGCCAGCTCACCAGATTGGGGGACAGGGAAATTGCGTTCACCCCTCCACTTT
14	TRBV29-1	TRBJ2-1	TRBD2	CSARRAGGDNEQFF	TGCAGCGCCCGGAGGGCGGGGGGAGACAATGAGCAGTTCTTC
17	TRBV18	TRBJ2-1	NA	CASSQSQSLSSYNEQFF	TGTGCCAGCTCACAATCCCAATCGTTGAGCTCCTACAATGAGCAGTTCTTC
16	TRBV19	TRBJ2-7	NA	CASSIDPLRPPYEQYF	TGTGCCAGTAGTATAGATCCCCTTCGTCCTCCCTACGAGCAGTACTTC
13	TRBV7-3	TRBJ1-5	NA	CASSLGVNQPQHF	TGTGCCAGCAGCTTAGGAGTCAATCAGCCCCAGCATTTT
13	TRBV5-8	TRBJ2-7	NA	CASSFHPSYEQYF	TGTGCCAGCAGCTTTCATCCTAGCTACGAGCAGTACTTC
15	TRBV30	TRBJ2-7	TRBD2	CAHSAPAGGYYEQYF	TGTGCCCACTCCGCACCGGCGGGAGGATACTACGAGCAGTACTTC
14	TRBV11-1	TRBJ2-1	NA	CASSRRGFNNEQFF	TGTGCCAGCAGCAGACGGGGATTTAACAATGAGCAGTTCTTC
13	TRBV6-5	TRBJ1-2	TRBD1	CASSYAPGGGYTF	TGTGCCAGCAGTTACGCCCCAGGGGGAGGCTACACCTTC
17	TRBV7-9	TRBJ2-1	TRBD2	CASSRPRASGGANEQFF	TGTGCCAGCAGCCGCCCTCGGGCTAGCGGGGGGGCCAATGAGCAGTTCTTC
11	TRBV20-1	TRBJ1-2	TRBD1	CSAKTGFGYTF	TGCAGTGCAAAGACAGGGTTTGGCTACACCTTC
13	TRBV4-1	TRBJ2-1	NA	CASIGSSLNEQFF	TGCGCCAGCATTGGTAGTTCTCTTAATGAGCAGTTCTTC
20	TRBV6-1	TRBJ2-4	TRBD2	CASSELPGSPVSGGANIQYF	TGTGCCAGCAGTGAACTACCGGGGTCCCCCGTTAGCGGGGGGGCAAACATTCAGTACTTC
12	TRBV7-3	TRBJ2-2	NA	CASSPGAGELFF	TGTGCCAGCAGCCCGGGGGCCGGGGAGCTGTTTTTT
16	TRBV7-8	TRBJ1-1	NA	CASSLAPVTGATEAFF	TGTGCCAGCAGCTTAGCTCCCGTAACAGGAGCCACTGAAGCTTTCTTT
13	TRBV4-3	TRBJ2-1	TRBD2	CASSQGLAFEQFF	TGCGCCAGCAGCCAAGGACTAGCTTTTGAGCAGTTCTTC